This entry concerns a single T cell receptor (beta chain). Its matching antigen is unknown. These data originate in a study of T cell responses to AZD1222 COVID-19 vaccine. Whole-study context: Doses given second, at about 4 or about 12 weeks, were pooled. Study-wide points: Donors skewed white British and female; clonal diversity was possibly underestimated. Vaccination with two AZD1222 doses was followed by a rise in Spike-specific TCR breadth and depth.

Using immunoSEQ multiplex PCR, the repertoire was profiled, and TCRdb retains in-frame clones only, with some absent. The sample has 70,000 or so clones, about 90% seen once. This receptor was taken from an adult in good health. This specimen consisted of peripheral blood, obtained on day 0 of AZD1222 vaccination.

Written as DNA, the CDR3 is TGTGCCAGCAGCCAAGATCATAGCGGGTCCTACGAGCAGTACTTC. This codes for CASSQDHSGSYEQYF. V gene TRBV4-2 combines with J gene TRBJ2-7; TRBD2 matches at 7 bases. Trimming removed 0 bases from V and 1 base from J; junction bases left unmatched: 3. The CDR3 is 15 amino acids. Germline CDR1 LGHNA, CDR2 YNFKEQ.